This T cell receptor (beta chain) stems from a study of post-analysis software for immune sequencing data. Concerning this clonotype: Its antigen remains unknown.

The CDR3 has 14 amino acids. With 7 bases removed from V and 4 bases from J, the gap between germline ends came to 14 bases. Germline values: CDR1 MNHNY, CDR2 SVGAGI (reference sequence). TCR beta cDNA libraries had unique molecular identifiers. Using its own MiXCR run on the PCR reads, TCRdb lists one record per CDR3 protein. The table records some 260,000 distinct CDR3 sequences, roughly a third of them present only once. Study observations and caveats: Several TRBV segments were more frequent in patients than controls; TRBV5-6, TRBV5-1 and TRBV20-1 belonged to this group.

Sequencing was performed on blood. The sequence derives from a girl between 10 and 17 years old with multiple sclerosis. J is TRBJ1-3 and V is TRBV6-6; TRBD1 is a possible D gene (5 bases). The CDR3 loop reads CASIPAGGGNTIYF. DNA for the CDR3: TGTGCCAGCATCCCGGCTGGGGGAGGAAACACCATATATTTT.